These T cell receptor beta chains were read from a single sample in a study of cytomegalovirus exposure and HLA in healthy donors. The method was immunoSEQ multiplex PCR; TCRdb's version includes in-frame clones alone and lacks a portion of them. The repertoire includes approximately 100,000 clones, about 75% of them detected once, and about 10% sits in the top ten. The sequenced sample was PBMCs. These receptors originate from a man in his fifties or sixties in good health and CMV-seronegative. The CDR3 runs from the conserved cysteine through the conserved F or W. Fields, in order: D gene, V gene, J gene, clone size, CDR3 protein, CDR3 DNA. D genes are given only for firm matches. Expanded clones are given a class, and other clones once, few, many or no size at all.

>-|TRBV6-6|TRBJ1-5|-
CASTQEDQPQHF
TGTGCCAGCACCCAGGAGGATCAGCCCCAGCATTTT
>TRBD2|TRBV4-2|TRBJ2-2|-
CASSQMGAGGDTGELFF
TGTGCCAGCAGCCAAATGGGAGCGGGAGGGGACACCGGGGAGCTGTTTTTT
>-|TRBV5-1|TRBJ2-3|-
CASSLEGTASTDTQYF
TGCGCCAGCAGCCTTGAGGGAACGGCAAGCACAGATACGCAGTATTTT
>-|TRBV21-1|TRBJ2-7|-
CASRRQGNKQYF
TGTGCCAGCAGGAGACAGGGCAATAAGCAGTACTTC
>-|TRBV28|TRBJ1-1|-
CASSFTGSTAFF
TGTGCCAGCAGTTTTACGGGATCTACAGCTTTCTTT
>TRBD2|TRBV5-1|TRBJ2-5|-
CASSFGSGEGGTQYF
TGCGCCAGCAGCTTCGGTAGCGGGGAGGGCGGGACCCAGTACTTC
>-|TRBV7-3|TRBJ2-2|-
CASSYSGGSTGELFF
TGTGCCAGCAGCTATTCAGGGGGGTCCACCGGGGAGCTGTTTTTT
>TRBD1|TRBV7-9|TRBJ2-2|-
CASTRQGGTGELFF
TGTGCCAGCACCCGACAGGGTGGGACCGGGGAGCTGTTTTTT
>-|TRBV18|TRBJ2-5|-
CASSPVAGPGVETQYF
TGTGCCAGCTCACCCGTGGCGGGGCCCGGGGTAGAGACCCAGTACTTC
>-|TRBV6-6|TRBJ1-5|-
CASSYEALGGNQPQHF
TGTGCCAGCAGTTACGAGGCCTTAGGGGGCAATCAGCCCCAGCATTTT
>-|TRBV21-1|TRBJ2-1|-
CASSKAGGPDEQFF
TGTGCCAGCAGCAAAGCGGGGGGTCCCGATGAGCAGTTCTTC
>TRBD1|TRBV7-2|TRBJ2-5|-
CASSPDGQALGVTQYF
TGTGCCAGCAGCCCAGACGGACAGGCACTCGGGGTGACCCAGTACTTC
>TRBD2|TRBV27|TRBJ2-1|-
CASSEGLAGVNEQFF
TGTGCCAGCAGTGAGGGACTAGCGGGAGTTAATGAGCAGTTCTTC
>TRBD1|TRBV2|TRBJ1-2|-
CASSADRPGYTF
TGTGCCAGCAGTGCGGACAGGCCTGGCTACACCTTC
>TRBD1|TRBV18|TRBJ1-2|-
CASSVSGQMPYGYTF
TGTGCCAGCTCAGTTTCGGGACAGATGCCCTATGGCTACACCTTC
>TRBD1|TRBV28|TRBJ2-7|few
CASSPAQGLHEQYF
TGTGCCAGCAGCCCGGCACAGGGGCTTCACGAGCAGTACTTC
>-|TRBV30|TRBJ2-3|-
CAWSAGADTQYF
TGTGCCTGGAGTGCGGGGGCAGATACGCAGTATTTT
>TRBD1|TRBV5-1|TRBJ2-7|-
CASSLAGTGNEQYF
TGCGCCAGCAGCTTGGCCGGGACAGGGAACGAGCAGTACTTC
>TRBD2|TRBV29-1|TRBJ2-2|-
CSVAGLDPGELFF
TGCAGCGTTGCGGGACTAGATCCCGGGGAGCTGTTTTTT
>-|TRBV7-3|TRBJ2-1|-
CASRLGGSDEQFF
TGTGCCAGCCGGTTAGGTGGTAGCGATGAGCAGTTCTTC
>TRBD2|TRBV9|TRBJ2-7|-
CASSGGRGGRYEQYF
TGTGCCAGCAGCGGGGGGAGGGGCGGGAGGTACGAGCAGTACTTC
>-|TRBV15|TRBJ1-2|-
CATSTGAGAWGYTF
TGTGCCACCAGCACCGGGGCGGGGGCATGGGGCTACACCTTC
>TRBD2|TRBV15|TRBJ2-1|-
CATEPGLAEVEQFF
TGTGCCACGGAGCCGGGACTAGCCGAGGTTGAGCAGTTCTTC
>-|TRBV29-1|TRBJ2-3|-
CSVGEGDTQYF
TGCAGCGTTGGGGAGGGGGACACGCAGTATTTT
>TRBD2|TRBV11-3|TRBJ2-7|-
CASSPEAAGGPGEQYF
TGTGCCAGCAGCCCCGAAGCCGCGGGAGGGCCCGGCGAGCAGTACTTC
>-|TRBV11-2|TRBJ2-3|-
CASSLVSRVSADTQYF
TGTGCCAGCAGCTTGGTTTCCCGGGTATCTGCGGATACGCAGTATTTT
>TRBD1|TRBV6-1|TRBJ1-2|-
CASSVRDRAIELYGYTF
TGTGCCAGCAGTGTACGGGACAGGGCCATCGAGCTCTATGGCTACACCTTC
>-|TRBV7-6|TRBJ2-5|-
CASSLVGGGTETQYF
TGTGCCAGCAGCTTAGTAGGAGGGGGCACAGAGACCCAGTACTTC
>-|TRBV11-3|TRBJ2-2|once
CASSLFGGARNTGELFF
TGTGCCAGCAGCTTGTTTGGGGGGGCCCGGAACACCGGGGAGCTGTTTTTT
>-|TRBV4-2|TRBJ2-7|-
CASSPQPGGGPYEQYF
TGTGCCAGCAGCCCTCAACCGGGCGGGGGCCCCTACGAGCAGTACTTC
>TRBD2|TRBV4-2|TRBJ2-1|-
CASSQESLGAVTSGSNEQFF
TGTGCCAGCAGCCAAGAGAGTCTGGGGGCCGTGACTAGCGGGAGTAATGAGCAGTTCTTC